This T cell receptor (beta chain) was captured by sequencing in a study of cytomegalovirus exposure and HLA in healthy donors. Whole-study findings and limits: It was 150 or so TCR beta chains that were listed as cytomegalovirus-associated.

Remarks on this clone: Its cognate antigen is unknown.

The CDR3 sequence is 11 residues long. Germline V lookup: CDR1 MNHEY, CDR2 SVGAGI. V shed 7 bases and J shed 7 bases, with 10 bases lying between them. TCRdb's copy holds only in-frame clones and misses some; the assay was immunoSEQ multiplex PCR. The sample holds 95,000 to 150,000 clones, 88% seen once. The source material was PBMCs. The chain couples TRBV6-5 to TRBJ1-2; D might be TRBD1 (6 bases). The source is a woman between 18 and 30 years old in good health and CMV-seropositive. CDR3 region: CASISRGGYTF. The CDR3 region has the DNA TGTGCCAGCATCTCCAGGGGTGGCTACACCTTC.